The source of this T cell receptor (beta chain) is a study of blood T cell repertoires in COVID-19. Study background: Samples representing acute and convalescent COVID-19 were sourced from the United States, Italy and Spain. The analysed material was cDNA or gDNA that came from T cells, B-cell-depleted T cells, or PBMCs.

CDR3 size: 14 residues. Germline V gene lookup returns CDR1 LGHDT and CDR2 YNNKEL (reference sequence). Unmatched junction bases numbered 3, after V lost 3 bases and J lost 4 bases. Original data processing: Estimation of nucleated cell counts relied on the amplification of reference gene primers. Produced via immunoSEQ multiplex PCR; TCRdb's table is partial and in-frame only. V and J calls and clone size come straight from that table; D and trimming were deduced from the DNA. The table records fewer than 90,000 clones, around 80% of them present only once. The TCR sequence derives from a man in his forties or fifties with acute or convalescent COVID-19. V and J are TRBV3-1 (or the pseudogene TRBV3-2) and TRBJ1-1; 9 nucleotides align to TRBD1. Sequenced: peripheral blood. CDR3 DNA: TGTGCCAGCAGCCAGGGGACAGGGCCCACTGAAGCTTTCTTT. Translated: CASSQGTGPTEAFF.